Listed below are T cell receptor beta chains from one sample, sequenced in a study of T cell changes during pregnancy in multiple sclerosis. Using immunoSEQ multiplex PCR, the repertoire was profiled, and TCRdb retains in-frame clones only, with some absent. The data contain under 45,000 clones, around nine tenths of them singletons. The sample was CD8+ T cells from peripheral blood mononuclear cells, taken in the third trimester of pregnancy. These receptors came from a female donor with multiple sclerosis, enrolled in a pregnancy study. CDR3s include the opening cysteine and the closing phenylalanine or tryptophan.

V gene	J gene	CDR3 protein
TRBV7-3	TRBJ2-1	CASSLTYYNEQFF
TRBV19	TRBJ1-6	CASSSLTENSPLHF
TRBV10-3	TRBJ1-1	CAISEGRGLNTEAFF
TRBV4-1	TRBJ2-7	CASSQDVRTAPVDYEQYF
TRBV28	TRBJ2-2	CASSLWDRNTGELFF
TRBV28	TRBJ1-1	CASSSPGTGSGSTEAFF
TRBV9	TRBJ2-3	CASSVGWGGDDTQYF
TRBV11-2	TRBJ2-7	CASSLTGVDEQYF
TRBV5-1	TRBJ2-3	CASSLVSGGEGDTQYF
TRBV7-9	TRBJ1-1	CASSSLGSQQAEAFF
TRBV9	TRBJ2-1	CASSVASGGPNEQFF
TRBV4-2	TRBJ1-1	CASSPGQGVTEAFF
TRBV30	TRBJ1-2	CAWGVGHTYGYTF
TRBV6-4	TRBJ2-3	CASSARAGGTDTQYF
TRBV27	TRBJ2-1	CASGGRTAFNEQFF
TRBV2	TRBJ1-1	CASSEAGALTEAFF
TRBV4-1	TRBJ1-1	CASSQGEQGAIGVNTEAFF
TRBV27	TRBJ2-1	CASRLTSGGAVYNEQFF
TRBV4-3	TRBJ2-7	CASSQDLMEQAEQYF
TRBV9	TRBJ2-3	CASSVEEGLGTDTQYF
TRBV9	TRBJ2-2	CASSADISLGAGAGELFF
TRBV6-5	TRBJ1-2	CASSPPPGGSYGYTF
TRBV28	TRBJ2-7	CASSSTGTGHHEQYF
TRBV25-1	TRBJ2-3	CASSGVLGTGYPDTQYF
TRBV4-1	TRBJ2-7	CASSPSAPGPYEQYF
TRBV19	TRBJ2-3	CASSIRDSYTDTQYF
TRBV5-5	TRBJ1-5	CASSLEPGTVSQPQHF
TRBV15	TRBJ2-7	CATSGRPRGLGQYF
TRBV7-9	TRBJ1-2	CASSSGGGRKGNYGYTF
TRBV5-1	TRBJ1-1	CASSLIFFVRTEAFF
TRBV9	TRBJ2-7	CASSPSSGSSYEQYF
TRBV28	TRBJ1-2	CASSLSVDYGYTF
TRBV4-3	TRBJ1-6	CASSQEIPGAEDNSPLHF
TRBV10-2	TRBJ2-1	CASSSGLANEQFF
TRBV7-9	TRBJ1-1	CASSPTGGAVEAFF
TRBV2	TRBJ1-2	CASSEENEQNYGYTF
TRBV5-1	TRBJ2-3	CASSWGQKTTDTQYF
TRBV5-4	TRBJ2-2	CASSRLAGATGELFF
TRBV19	TRBJ2-1	CASSIRGPGVNEQFF
TRBV2	TRBJ2-3	CASKREGTDTQYF
TRBV6-5	TRBJ1-4	CASRGGTNEKLFF
TRBV7-2	TRBJ2-3	CASSLWASGGLSTDTQYF
TRBV6-6	TRBJ2-5	CASRPAPGQRKETQYF